Included here is one T cell receptor (beta chain) sequence, with context. Its specificity is unknown. Germline V CDR1 and CDR2: SGHRS, YFSETQ. This CDR3 spans 13 amino acids. The data were obtained in a study of monozygotic twins with inflammatory bowel disease. Study-level findings and limits: There were differing immunosuppressive treatments, which may have added variability to patient repertoires. Using the inverse Simpson index, IBD patients had lower TCRbeta diversity than healthy co-twins.

Eight separate reactions per sample served to make cDNA. TCRdb reprocessed the 5' RACE reads and stores each CDR3 protein as one record, lacking DNA. This sample lists approximately 330,000 distinct CDR3 sequences; its ten largest clones have around 2%. Sequencing was done on a sample of blood. The chain uses TRBV5-1 and TRBJ1-2. This receptor was obtained from a human donor with ulcerative colitis or Crohn's disease, or a healthy co-twin of an affected twin (not recorded which). The CDR3 sequence is CASSWTVNYGYTF. Together with reference TRBV5-1 and TRBJ1-2, the CDR3 gives the full variable domain: KAGVTQTPRYLIKTRGQQVTLSCSPISGHRSVSWYQQTPGQGLQFLFEYFSETQRNKGNFPGRFSGRQFSNSRSEMNVSTLELGDSALYLCASSWTVNYGYTFGSGTRLTVV.